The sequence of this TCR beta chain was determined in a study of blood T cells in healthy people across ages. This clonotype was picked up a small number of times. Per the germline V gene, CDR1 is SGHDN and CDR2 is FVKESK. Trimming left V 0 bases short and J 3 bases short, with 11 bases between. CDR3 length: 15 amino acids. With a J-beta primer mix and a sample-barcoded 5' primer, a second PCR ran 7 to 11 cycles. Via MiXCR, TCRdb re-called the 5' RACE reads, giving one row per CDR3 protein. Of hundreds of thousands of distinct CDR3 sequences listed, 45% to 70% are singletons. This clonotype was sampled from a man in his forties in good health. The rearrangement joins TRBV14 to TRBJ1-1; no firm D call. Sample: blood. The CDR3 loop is CASSQDDGRDTEAFF. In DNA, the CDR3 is TGTGCCAGCAGCCAAGATGACGGCAGAGACACTGAAGCTTTCTTT.